Shown below are 7 T cell receptor beta chains from a single sample sequenced in a study of CD8 T cells in Susac syndrome. Random hexamers were used to reverse transcribe the RNA input (about 0.5 to 1 ug). MiXCR was run by TCRdb on the immunoSEQ multiplex PCR reads, yielding one entry per CDR3 protein. The sample holds 250,000 to 300,000 distinct CDR3 sequences, roughly 85% seen once. Specimen: CD8+ T cells from PBMCs. Receptor source: a human donor with multiple sclerosis.

The chain joins TRBV4-1 to TRBJ2-7, with 8 nucleotides matching TRBD1. The CDR3 runs to 14 residues. From germline, CDR1 is MGHRA and CDR2 YSYEKL. V shed 5 bases and J 2 bases; nucleotides not matched to a gene: 5. The CDR3 loop reads CASSEGQDAYEQYF. DNA for the CDR3: TGCGCCAGCAGCGAGGGACAGGATGCCTACGAGCAGTACTTC.

This clonotype was observed once. The chain is built from TRBV29-1 and TRBJ2-7; 12 bases align to TRBD2. The CDR3 totals 14 residues. The V segment lost 6 bases and the J segment 1 base; nucleotides outside the gene matches: 4. Germline V gene sequence: CDR1 SQVTM, CDR2 ANQGSEA. As DNA, the CDR3 is TGCAGCGTCGATGGACTAGCGGGGTCCTACGAGCAGTACTTC. This translates into CSVDGLAGSYEQYF.

The chain couples TRBV5-4 to TRBJ2-7, with D perhaps matching TRBD2 (5 bases). Trimming shortened V by 4 bases and J by 7 bases, and 21 bases separated the two germline ends. This CDR3 has 15 residues. The germline V gene encodes CDR1 SGHNT and CDR2 YYREEE (reference sequence). The CDR3 sequence is CASSPGGLAVGEQYF. The CDR3 DNA sequence: TGTGCCAGCAGCCCCGGCGGGCTAGCAGTAGGAGAGCAGTACTTC.

V is TRBV4-3 and J is TRBJ2-5; 7 bases map to TRBD2. From germline, CDR1 is LGHNA and CDR2 YSLEER. V lost 4 bases, J lost 5 bases, and 10 bases stayed unmatched. The CDR3 totals 15 residues. The CDR3 sequence: CASSRILADGETQYF. CDR3 coding DNA: TGCGCCAGCAGCCGGATTCTAGCGGACGGTGAGACCCAGTACTTC.

CDR3 coding DNA: TGTGCCAGCAGCACGGCGGGGTCCGTGGAGCTGTTTTTT. Residues: CASSTAGSVELFF. The chain carries TRBV5-6 and TRBJ2-2; a weak D match, TRBD2 (6 bases). The CDR3 is 13 amino acids. V lost 4 bases to trimming and J lost 10 bases, with 14 bases between them. Germline V gene sequence: CDR1 SGHDT, CDR2 YYEEEE.

The rearrangement joins TRBV4-3 to TRBJ2-1; maybe TRBD1 (6 bases). The V end lost 4 bases, the J end lost 7 bases, and 17 bases lay between the germline ends. In germline, CDR1 is LGHNA, CDR2 YSLEER. The CDR3 sequence is 15 residues long. CDR3 bases: TGCGCCAGCAGCCTCGGGACAAACTGGGGAAATGAGCAGTTCTTC. Residues: CASSLGTNWGNEQFF.

V and J are TRBV28 and TRBJ1-5; no clear D. Germline V gene lookup returns CDR1 MDHEN and CDR2 SYDVKM. CDR3 length equals 16 residues. V was clipped by 5 bases and J by 5 bases, with 19 bases between them. The CDR3 loop is CASSLLGWRLDQPQHF. CDR3 bases: TGTGCCAGCAGTCTTTTGGGATGGAGACTAGATCAGCCCCAGCATTTT.